This T cell receptor (beta chain) came from a study of blood T cell repertoires in COVID-19. Study-level background: T cells, B-cell-depleted T cells, or PBMCs supplied cDNA or gDNA.

Some clones are missing from TCRdb's copy, which holds only in-frame ones; the method was immunoSEQ multiplex PCR. The sample yields 60,000 to 80,000 clones, roughly 83% seen once. CDR3 length equals 15 residues. CDR1 is SGHRS, CDR2 YFSETQ, per germline. V gave up 4 bases and J gave up 4 bases, with 18 bases separating them. The clonotype was recovered from a man in his fifties with active COVID-19. The sample was peripheral blood. This chain connects TRBV5-1 to TRBJ2-7, with D maybe TRBD2 (6 bases). CDR3 loop: CASSPSEGLTYEQYF. The CDR3 region has the DNA TGCGCCAGCAGCCCGTCGGAGGGGTTAACGTACGAGCAGTACTTC.